This passage covers 20 T cell receptor beta chains from one sample sequenced in a study of monozygotic twins with cystic fibrosis (TCRdb year 2021). The library was made by the immunoSEQ multiplex PCR assay. The table comes from immuneACCESS by way of TCRdb, which keeps in-frame sequences with V and J called. Part of the clones is missing from these tables; in studies checked, under half for an unresolved V gene and the rest for unknown reasons. The sample records approximately 27,000 clones, just over 90% of which are singletons. The ten largest clones take up roughly 0.54% of the sample. Sequenced material: blood. These receptor sequences come from a girl under 10 years old with cystic fibrosis.

The genes are TRBV30 and TRBJ2-1; a possible D gene is TRBD2 (6 bases). CDR3 length: 12 residues. The V gene lost 4 bases and the J gene lost 6 bases, with 10 bases spanning the gap. Germline CDR1 and CDR2: GTSNPN and SVGIG (reference sequence). CDR3 sequence (DNA): TGTGCCTGGATTGGGGGGAGCAATGAGCAGTTCTTC. Protein product: CAWIGGSNEQFF. The full variable domain, in which reference TRBV30 and TRBJ2-1 provide the parts outside the CDR3, is SQTIHQWPATLVQPVGSPLSLECTVEGTSNPNLYWYRQAAGRGLQLLFYSVGIGQISSEVPQNLSASRPQDRQFILSSKKLLLSDSGFYLCAWIGGSNEQFFGPGTRLTVL.

The chain joins TRBV28 to TRBJ1-4, with 10 nucleotides matching TRBD1. The J segment lost 3 bases and the V segment lost 6 bases, leaving 1 base of the junction unmatched. The CDR3 covers 14 residues. CDR1 MDHEN and CDR2 SYDVKM come from the germline V gene. Here the CDR3 DNA reads TGTGCCAGCAGGGGACAGGGGCCTAATGAAAAACTGTTTTTT. Protein product: CASRGQGPNEKLFF.

CDR3: CAWREAGQGGETQYF. For the CDR3, the DNA is TGTGCCTGGAGGGAAGCCGGACAGGGTGGCGAGACCCAGTACTTC. The chain carries TRBV30 and TRBJ2-5, with 8 positions matching TRBD1. The junction had 11 bases not matched to a gene; V was cut back by 3 bases and J by 5 bases. CDR3 length equals 15 residues. Germline V gives CDR1 GTSNPN, CDR2 SVGIG (reference sequence).

The chain carries TRBV7-2 and TRBJ1-4; D might be TRBD1 (6 bases). This CDR3 has 16 amino acids. The ends were cut back, 0 bases at V and 6 bases at J, with 14 bases in the middle. Germline V gene data show CDR1 as SGHTA and CDR2 as FQGNSA. Here the CDR3 reads CASSLAGRGGDEKLFF. CDR3 DNA: TGTGCCAGCAGCTTAGCGGGCAGGGGAGGGGATGAAAAACTGTTTTTT.

J is TRBJ2-3 and V is TRBV14; 7 bases are shared with TRBD1. Germline V gene data show CDR1 as SGHDN and CDR2 as FVKESK. V trimming: 3 bases; J trimming: 3 bases; junction bases outside the gene matches: 12. This CDR3 spans 17 amino acids. For the CDR3, the DNA is TGTGCCAGCAGCCACGCGTTGACAGGGCTTTGGACAGATACGCAGTATTTT. Residues: CASSHALTGLWTDTQYF.

This chain links TRBV6-5 with TRBJ1-1, with no clear D. V was shortened by 6 bases and J by 3 bases, with 17 bases between the two germline ends. Germline loops: CDR1 MNHEY, CDR2 SVGAGI. The CDR3 has 15 amino acids. CDR3 sequence (DNA): TGTGCCAGCAGACGAATTATGGGTCAGGACACTGAAGCTTTCTTT. It encodes CASRRIMGQDTEAFF.

This sequence joins TRBV7-2 and TRBJ2-7, with a weak D call TRBD2 (6 bases). The CDR3 is made up of 14 amino acids. V lost 2 bases to trimming and J lost 4 bases, with 12 bases between them. Germline assignment: CDR1 SGHTA and CDR2 FQGNSA. The chain's CDR3 is CASSLKPGGYEQYF. For the CDR3, the DNA is TGTGCCAGCAGCTTAAAACCCGGGGGATACGAGCAGTACTTC. The full variable domain, with the rest looked up from reference TRBV7-2 and TRBJ2-7, is GAGVSQSPSNKVTEKGKDVELRCDPISGHTALYWYRQSLGQGLEFLIYFQGNSAPDKSGLPSDRFSAERTGGSVSTLTIQRTQQEDSAVYLCASSLKPGGYEQYFGPGTRLTVT.

This clone was found a few times. This chain links TRBV6-5 with TRBJ1-1; D may be TRBD1 (5 bases). The V gene's germline CDR1 is MNHEY and CDR2 SVGAGI. Trimming stripped 2 bases from V and 6 bases from J, with 16 bases between. CDR3 length: 15 amino acids. The CDR3 nucleotides are TGTGCCAGCAGTTACCGGGGCGCGAGACGCGCTGAAGCTTTCTTT. It translates to CASSYRGARRAEAFF.

The J gene is TRBJ1-6, the V gene TRBV6-6; tentatively, D is TRBD1 (6 bases). The ends were cut back, 5 bases at V and 6 bases at J, with 14 bases in the middle. CDR1 is MNHNY, CDR2 SVGAGI, per germline (reference sequence). The CDR3 spans 15 residues. CDR3 in DNA: TGTGCCAGCAGTAATACAGGGAGGGTTAATTCACCCCTCCACTTT. This sequence encodes CASSNTGRVNSPLHF.

This chain joins TRBV18 and TRBJ1-4; TRBD1 aligns across 8 bases. This CDR3 contains 15 residues. Germline lookup yields CDR1 KGHSH and CDR2 LQKENI. V was clipped by 2 bases and J by 6 bases; unmatched bases: 5. CDR3 region: CASSPSQGGDEKLFF. The CDR3, as DNA: TGTGCCAGCTCACCATCACAGGGGGGGGATGAAAAACTGTTTTTT.

This chain connects TRBV4-1 to TRBJ2-7; 10 bases are shared with TRBD2. The J segment lost 5 bases and the V segment lost 1 base, leaving 11 bases of the junction unmatched. Germline V lookup: CDR1 MGHRA, CDR2 YSYEKL. The CDR3 totals 17 residues. CDR3 residues: CASSQVGRGLATNEQYF. CDR3 sequence (DNA): TGCGCCAGCAGCCAAGTGGGTCGGGGACTAGCGACCAACGAGCAGTACTTC.

This clone was seen a few times. The gene calls are TRBV10-3 and TRBJ2-5; 15 bases fit TRBD2. Germline V gives CDR1 ENHRY, CDR2 SYGVKD. The trim removed 4 bases at V and 4 bases at J, leaving 7 bases unmatched. This CDR3 spans 17 amino acids. The CDR3 reads CAISAGTSGGLGETQYF. In DNA form, the CDR3 reads TGTGCCATCAGTGCCGGGACTAGCGGGGGGCTGGGAGAGACCCAGTACTTC.

The V call is TRBV7-2, the J call TRBJ1-6, with D possibly TRBD1 on 5 matching bases. The ends were cut back, 3 bases at V and 8 bases at J, with 11 bases in the middle. Per the germline V gene, CDR1 is SGHTA and CDR2 is FQGNSA. The CDR3 runs to 14 residues. The CDR3 loop reads CASSFRQGYSPLHF. The DNA for the CDR3 is TGTGCCAGCAGCTTTAGGCAGGGTTATTCACCCCTCCACTTT.

This sequence joins TRBV7-2 and TRBJ2-7; 11 bases align to TRBD2. V shed 0 bases, J shed 3 bases, and the junction held 16 bases outside the gene matches. Germline lookup yields CDR1 SGHTA and CDR2 FQGNSA. The CDR3 length is 20 residues. The chain's CDR3 is CASSLAASLAGGLMVYEQYF. CDR3 sequence (DNA): TGTGCCAGCAGCTTAGCTGCGTCGCTAGCGGGGGGCCTTATGGTCTACGAGCAGTACTTC.

This chain uses TRBV29-1 with TRBJ2-5; possibly TRBD1 for D (6 bases). Trimming took 2 bases from V and 6 from J, leaving 16 bases between them. In germline, CDR1 is SQVTM, CDR2 ANQGSEA. The CDR3 is 14 residues long. CDR3 protein: CSVEHFRGPQTQYF. The CDR3 coding sequence is TGCAGCGTTGAACATTTCAGGGGCCCGCAGACCCAGTACTTC.

This clone was recorded only once. CDR3 bases: TGTGCCAGCAGCTTTTGGCCGGGGGGATACGAGCAGTACTTC. Its protein product is CASSFWPGGYEQYF. The chain is built from TRBV7-2 and TRBJ2-7, with 7 nucleotides matching TRBD2. The junction had 6 bases not matched to a gene; V was cut back by 3 bases and J by 4 bases. The CDR3 sequence is 14 residues long. Per the germline V gene, CDR1 is SGHTA and CDR2 is FQGNSA. Full variable domain (outside the CDR3, taken from reference TRBV7-2 and TRBJ2-7): GAGVSQSPSNKVTEKGKDVELRCDPISGHTALYWYRQSLGQGLEFLIYFQGNSAPDKSGLPSDRFSAERTGGSVSTLTIQRTQQEDSAVYLCASSFWPGGYEQYFGPGTRLTVT.

The chain carries TRBV10-3 and TRBJ2-7; 9 bases are a match to TRBD1. J lost 2 bases, V lost 7 bases, and 6 bases had no gene match. Germline V gene sequence: CDR1 ENHRY, CDR2 SYGVKD. This CDR3 region has 14 residues. Written as DNA, the CDR3 is TGTGCCATCATGACGGGACAGGGCCCCTACGAGCAGTACTTC. This encodes CAIMTGQGPYEQYF.

The rearrangement uses TRBV6-5 and TRBJ1-2; D perhaps matches TRBD1 (6 bases). The ends were cut back, 6 bases at V and 8 bases at J, with 16 bases in the middle. This CDR3 is built from 13 residues. Germline CDR1 reads MNHEY; CDR2 reads SVGAGI. CDR3 bases: TGTGCCAGCAGCCGAGGGGACAACCGAGGCTACACCTTC. This encodes CASSRGDNRGYTF.

The chain combines TRBV7-9 with TRBJ1-3; perhaps TRBD1 as D (5 bases). Trimming shortened V by 4 bases and J by 0 bases, and 10 bases separated the two germline ends. The length of the CDR3 is 15 residues. From germline, CDR1 is SEHNR and CDR2 FQNEAQ (reference sequence). The CDR3 loop reads CASSWDGYSGNTIYF. The DNA for the CDR3 is TGTGCCAGCAGCTGGGACGGATACTCTGGAAACACCATATATTTT. The complete variable domain, with remaining parts taken from reference TRBV7-9 and TRBJ1-3, reads DTGVSQNPRHKITKRGQNVTFRCDPISEHNRLYWYRQTLGQGPEFLTYFQNEAQLEKSRLLSDRFSAERPKGSFSTLEIQRTEQGDSAMYLCASSWDGYSGNTIYFGEGSWLTVV.

The genes are TRBV5-1 and TRBJ2-1; the match to TRBD1 covers 7 bases. Per the germline V gene, CDR1 is SGHRS and CDR2 is YFSETQ. V was pared by 2 bases and J by 5 bases, with 13 bases of the junction left unmatched. The CDR3 covers 17 residues. The CDR3 loop reads CASSFPGDRGMNNEQFF. CDR3 sequence (DNA): TGCGCCAGCAGCTTCCCAGGGGACAGAGGGATGAACAATGAGCAGTTCTTC.